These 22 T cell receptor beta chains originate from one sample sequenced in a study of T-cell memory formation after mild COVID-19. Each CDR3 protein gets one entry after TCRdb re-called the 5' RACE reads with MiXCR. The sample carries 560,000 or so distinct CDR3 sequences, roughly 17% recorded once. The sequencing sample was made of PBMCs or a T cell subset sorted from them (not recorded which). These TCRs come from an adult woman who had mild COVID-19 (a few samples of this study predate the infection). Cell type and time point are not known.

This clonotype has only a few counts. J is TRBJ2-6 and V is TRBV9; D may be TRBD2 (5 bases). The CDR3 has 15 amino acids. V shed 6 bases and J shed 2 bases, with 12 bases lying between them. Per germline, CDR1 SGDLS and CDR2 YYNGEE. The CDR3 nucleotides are TGTGCCAGCACCGGAGGTTCGGCTGGGGCCAACGTCCTGACTTTC. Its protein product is CASTGGSAGANVLTF.

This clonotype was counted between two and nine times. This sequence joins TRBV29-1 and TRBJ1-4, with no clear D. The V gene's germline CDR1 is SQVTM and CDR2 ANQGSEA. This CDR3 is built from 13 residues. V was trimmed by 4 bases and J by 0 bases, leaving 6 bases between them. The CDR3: CSVGPSTNEKLFF. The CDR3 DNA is TGCAGCGTTGGTCCCTCAACTAATGAAAAACTGTTTTTT.

CDR3 residues: CSVEEGVGTEAFF. The CDR3, as DNA: TGCAGCGTTGAAGAAGGGGTGGGCACTGAAGCTTTCTTT. This chain connects TRBV29-1 to TRBJ1-1; TRBD1 might be the D (5 bases). Looked up from germline, CDR1 is SQVTM and CDR2 is ANQGSEA. With 0 bases removed from V and 4 bases from J, the gap between germline ends came to 9 bases. This CDR3 spans 13 amino acids.

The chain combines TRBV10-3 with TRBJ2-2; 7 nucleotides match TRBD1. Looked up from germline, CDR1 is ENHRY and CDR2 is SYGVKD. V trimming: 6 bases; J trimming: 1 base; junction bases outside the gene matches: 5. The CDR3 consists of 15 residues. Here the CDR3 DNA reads TGTGCCATCAGGTCCGGGACAGTGAACACCGGGGAGCTGTTTTTT. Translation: CAIRSGTVNTGELFF.

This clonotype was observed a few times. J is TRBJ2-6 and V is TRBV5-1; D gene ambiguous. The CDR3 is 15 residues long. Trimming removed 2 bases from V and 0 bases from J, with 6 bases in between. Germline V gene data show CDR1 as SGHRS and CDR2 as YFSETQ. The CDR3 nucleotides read TGCGCCAGCAGCTTCGGTCACTCTGGGGCCAACGTCCTGACTTTC. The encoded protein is CASSFGHSGANVLTF.

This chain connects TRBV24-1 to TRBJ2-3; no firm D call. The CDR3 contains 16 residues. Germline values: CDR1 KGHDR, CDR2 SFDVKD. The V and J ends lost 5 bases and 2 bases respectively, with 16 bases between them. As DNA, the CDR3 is TGTGCCACCAGTGTCTACTCCGGGTGGGCCACAGATACGCAGTATTTT. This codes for CATSVYSGWATDTQYF.

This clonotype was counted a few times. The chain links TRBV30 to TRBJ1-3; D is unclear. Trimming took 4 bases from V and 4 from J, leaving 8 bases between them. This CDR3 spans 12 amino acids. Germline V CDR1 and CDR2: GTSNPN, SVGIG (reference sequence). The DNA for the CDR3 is TGTGCCTGGATGAGGGCGGGAAACACCATATATTTT. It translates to CAWMRAGNTIYF.

The chain's CDR3 is CSATPGHRESSYEQYF. The CDR3 DNA follows: TGCAGTGCAACCCCGGGACATCGGGAGAGCTCCTACGAGCAGTACTTC. This chain uses TRBV20-1 with TRBJ2-7, with D possibly being TRBD1 or TRBD2 (6 bases each). The V gene's germline CDR1 is DFQATT and CDR2 SNEGSKA (reference sequence). The CDR3 is made up of 16 amino acids. V lost 6 bases to trimming and J lost 0 bases, with 21 bases between them.

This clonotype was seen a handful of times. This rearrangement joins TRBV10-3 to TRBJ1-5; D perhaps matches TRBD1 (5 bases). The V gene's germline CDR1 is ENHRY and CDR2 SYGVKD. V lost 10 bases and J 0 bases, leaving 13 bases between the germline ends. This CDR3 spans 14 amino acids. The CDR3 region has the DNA TGTGCCACCAATCGGGGCGATAGCAATCAGCCCCAGCATTTT. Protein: CATNRGDSNQPQHF.

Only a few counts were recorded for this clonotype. CDR3 amino acids: CASSVGEGPYNEQFF. CDR3 nucleotide sequence: TGTGCCAGCAGCGTAGGGGAGGGCCCCTACAATGAGCAGTTCTTC. The chain has TRBV9 and TRBJ2-1, with 7 bases aligning to TRBD2. Looked up from germline, CDR1 is SGDLS and CDR2 is YYNGEE. This CDR3 has 15 amino acids. The V gene end was trimmed by 0 bases and the J gene end by 2 bases; junction bases not matched to a gene: 2. The full variable domain, with the rest looked up from reference TRBV9 and TRBJ2-1, is DSGVTQTPKHLITATGQRVTLRCSPRSGDLSVYWYQQSLDQGLQFLIQYYNGEERAKGNILERFSAQQFPDLHSELNLSSLELGDSALYFCASSVGEGPYNEQFFGPGTRLTVL.

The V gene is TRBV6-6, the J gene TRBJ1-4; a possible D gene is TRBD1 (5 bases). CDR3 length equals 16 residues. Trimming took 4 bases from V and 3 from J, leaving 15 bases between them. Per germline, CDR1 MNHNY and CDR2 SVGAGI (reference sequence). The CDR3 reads CASSFYPGQANEKLFF. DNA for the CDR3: TGTGCCAGCAGTTTTTACCCAGGGCAGGCTAATGAAAAACTGTTTTTT.

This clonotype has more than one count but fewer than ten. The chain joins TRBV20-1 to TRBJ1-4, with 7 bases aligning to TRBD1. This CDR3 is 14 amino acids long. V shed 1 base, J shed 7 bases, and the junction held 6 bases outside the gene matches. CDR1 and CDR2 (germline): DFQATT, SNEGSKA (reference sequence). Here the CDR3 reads CSARGAAGGEKLFF. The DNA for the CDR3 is TGCAGTGCTAGAGGGGCAGCAGGGGGTGAAAAACTGTTTTTT.

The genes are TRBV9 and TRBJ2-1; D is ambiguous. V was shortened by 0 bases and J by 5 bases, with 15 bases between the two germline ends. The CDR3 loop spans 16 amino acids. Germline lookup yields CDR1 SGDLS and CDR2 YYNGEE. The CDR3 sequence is CASSVGFRPGDNEQFF. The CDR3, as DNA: TGTGCCAGCAGCGTAGGATTTAGGCCCGGCGACAATGAGCAGTTCTTC.

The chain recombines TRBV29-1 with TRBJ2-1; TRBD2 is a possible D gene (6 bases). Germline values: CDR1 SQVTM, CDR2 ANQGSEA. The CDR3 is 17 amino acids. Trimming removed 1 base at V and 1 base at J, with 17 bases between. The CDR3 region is CSVEGLARHISYNEQFF. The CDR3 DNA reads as TGCAGCGTTGAAGGCCTAGCGAGACATATATCCTACAATGAGCAGTTCTTC.

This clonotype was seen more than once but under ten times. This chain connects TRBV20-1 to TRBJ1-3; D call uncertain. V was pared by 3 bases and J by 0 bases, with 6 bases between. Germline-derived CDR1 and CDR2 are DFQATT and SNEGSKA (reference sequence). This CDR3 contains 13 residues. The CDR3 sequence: CSARGYSGNTIYF. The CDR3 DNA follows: TGCAGTGCTAGGGGGTACTCTGGAAACACCATATATTTT.

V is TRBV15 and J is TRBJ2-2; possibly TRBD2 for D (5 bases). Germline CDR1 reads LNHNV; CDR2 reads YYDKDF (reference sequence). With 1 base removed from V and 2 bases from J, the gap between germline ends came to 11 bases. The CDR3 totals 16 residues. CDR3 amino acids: CATSRGLGSNTGELFF. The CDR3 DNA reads TGTGCCACCAGCAGAGGTCTAGGGAGCAACACCGGGGAGCTGTTTTTT.

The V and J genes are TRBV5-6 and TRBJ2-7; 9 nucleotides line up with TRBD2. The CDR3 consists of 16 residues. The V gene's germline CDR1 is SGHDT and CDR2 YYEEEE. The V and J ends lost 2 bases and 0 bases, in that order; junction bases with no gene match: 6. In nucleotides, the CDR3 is TGTGCCAGCAGCTTTGGTAGCGGGGGCTTCTCCTACGAGCAGTACTTC. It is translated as CASSFGSGGFSYEQYF.

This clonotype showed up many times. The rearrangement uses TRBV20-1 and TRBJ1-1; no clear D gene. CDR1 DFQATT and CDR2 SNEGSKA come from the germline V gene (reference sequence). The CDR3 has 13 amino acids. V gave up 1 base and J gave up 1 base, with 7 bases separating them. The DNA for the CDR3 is TGCAGTGCTAGAGGGGTGACGAACACTGAAGCTTTCTTT. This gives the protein CSARGVTNTEAFF.

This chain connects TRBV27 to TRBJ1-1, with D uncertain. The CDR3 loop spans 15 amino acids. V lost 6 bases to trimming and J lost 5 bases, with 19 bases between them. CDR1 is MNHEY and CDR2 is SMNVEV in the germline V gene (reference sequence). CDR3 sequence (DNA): TGTGCCAGCAGGGTAGAGGGTTCGGGTGTAACTGAAGCTTTCTTT. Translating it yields CASRVEGSGVTEAFF.

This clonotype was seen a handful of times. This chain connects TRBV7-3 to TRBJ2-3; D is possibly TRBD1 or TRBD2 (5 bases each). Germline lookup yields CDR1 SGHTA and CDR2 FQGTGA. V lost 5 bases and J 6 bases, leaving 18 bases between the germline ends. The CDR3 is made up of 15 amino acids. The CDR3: CASSLNRDPGDTQYF. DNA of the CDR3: TGTGCCAGCAGCCTCAATCGGGACCCAGGGGATACGCAGTATTTT.

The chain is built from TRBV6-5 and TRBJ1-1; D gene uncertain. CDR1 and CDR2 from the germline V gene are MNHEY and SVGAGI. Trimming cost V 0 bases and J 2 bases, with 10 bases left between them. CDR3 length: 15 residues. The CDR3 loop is CASSYSTDFNTEAFF. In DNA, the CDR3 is TGTGCCAGCAGTTACTCTACAGACTTTAACACTGAAGCTTTCTTT.

In DNA, the CDR3 is TGTGCCAGCAGCCCAGGGGATTGGGGGTTTGTCGAGACCCAGTACTTC. It specifies CASSPGDWGFVETQYF. The chain recombines TRBV5-5 with TRBJ2-5; D possibly corresponds to TRBD1 (6 bases). V dropped 4 bases and J dropped 5 bases, with 21 bases sitting between them. Germline V lookup: CDR1 SGHKS, CDR2 YYEKEE (reference sequence). This CDR3 has 16 amino acids. Filled out from reference TRBV5-5 and TRBJ2-5, the complete variable domain reads DAGVTQSPTHLIKTRGQQVTLRCSPISGHKSVSWYQQVLGQGPQFIFQYYEKEERGRGNFPDRFSARQFPNYSSELNVNALLLGDSALYLCASSPGDWGFVETQYFGPGTRLLVL.